This T cell receptor beta chain was retrieved from a study of beta chain features in type 1 diabetes. Study-wide findings and caveats: Individuals with type 1 diabetes displayed fewer insertions and more deletions at VDJ junctions. Naive, central memory and Treg TCRB repertoires seemed to resemble each other more closely in patients than they did in healthy donors.

CDR1 SQVTM and CDR2 ANQGSEA come from the germline V gene. V lost 7 bases and J lost 2, with 18 bases in between. This CDR3 contains 14 residues. Every participating donor gave one draw, a heparinised blood sample averaging about 116 mL. A word on this clone: The antigen is not known.

Sequencing targeted expressed TCRB transcripts, as all isolated RNA had been reverse transcribed. Average reads for naive, central memory and regulatory T cell samples were about 3.57 million. Profiled with immunoSEQ multiplex PCR; TCRdb holds only in-frame clones, not every one. This table has around 430,000 clones, around 30% appearing once. The gene calls are TRBV29-1 and TRBJ2-7; D remains ambiguous. This TCR derives from a man aged 18 to 29 in good health. The sample comprised naive CD4+ T cells from blood. This CDR3 reads CSASRGSRPYEQYF. As DNA, the CDR3 is TGCAGCGCCTCTCGAGGCTCTCGTCCCTACGAGCAGTACTTC.